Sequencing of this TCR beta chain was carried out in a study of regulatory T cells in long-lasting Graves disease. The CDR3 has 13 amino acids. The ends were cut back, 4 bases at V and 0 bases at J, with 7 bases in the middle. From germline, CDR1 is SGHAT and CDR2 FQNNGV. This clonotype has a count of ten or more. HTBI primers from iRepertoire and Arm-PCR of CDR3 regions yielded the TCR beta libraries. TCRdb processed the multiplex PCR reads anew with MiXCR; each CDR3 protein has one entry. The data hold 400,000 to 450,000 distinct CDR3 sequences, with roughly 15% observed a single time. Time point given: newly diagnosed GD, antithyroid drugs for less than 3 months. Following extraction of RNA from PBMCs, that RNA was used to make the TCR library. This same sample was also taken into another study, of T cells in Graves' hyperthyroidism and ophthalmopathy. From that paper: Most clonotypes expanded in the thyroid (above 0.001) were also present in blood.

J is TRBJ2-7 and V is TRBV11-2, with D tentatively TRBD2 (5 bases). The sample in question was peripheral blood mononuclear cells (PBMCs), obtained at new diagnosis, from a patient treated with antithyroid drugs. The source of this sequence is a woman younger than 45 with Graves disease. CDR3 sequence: CASSSRDSYEQYF. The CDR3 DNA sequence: TGTGCCAGCAGCTCACGGGACTCCTACGAGCAGTACTTC.